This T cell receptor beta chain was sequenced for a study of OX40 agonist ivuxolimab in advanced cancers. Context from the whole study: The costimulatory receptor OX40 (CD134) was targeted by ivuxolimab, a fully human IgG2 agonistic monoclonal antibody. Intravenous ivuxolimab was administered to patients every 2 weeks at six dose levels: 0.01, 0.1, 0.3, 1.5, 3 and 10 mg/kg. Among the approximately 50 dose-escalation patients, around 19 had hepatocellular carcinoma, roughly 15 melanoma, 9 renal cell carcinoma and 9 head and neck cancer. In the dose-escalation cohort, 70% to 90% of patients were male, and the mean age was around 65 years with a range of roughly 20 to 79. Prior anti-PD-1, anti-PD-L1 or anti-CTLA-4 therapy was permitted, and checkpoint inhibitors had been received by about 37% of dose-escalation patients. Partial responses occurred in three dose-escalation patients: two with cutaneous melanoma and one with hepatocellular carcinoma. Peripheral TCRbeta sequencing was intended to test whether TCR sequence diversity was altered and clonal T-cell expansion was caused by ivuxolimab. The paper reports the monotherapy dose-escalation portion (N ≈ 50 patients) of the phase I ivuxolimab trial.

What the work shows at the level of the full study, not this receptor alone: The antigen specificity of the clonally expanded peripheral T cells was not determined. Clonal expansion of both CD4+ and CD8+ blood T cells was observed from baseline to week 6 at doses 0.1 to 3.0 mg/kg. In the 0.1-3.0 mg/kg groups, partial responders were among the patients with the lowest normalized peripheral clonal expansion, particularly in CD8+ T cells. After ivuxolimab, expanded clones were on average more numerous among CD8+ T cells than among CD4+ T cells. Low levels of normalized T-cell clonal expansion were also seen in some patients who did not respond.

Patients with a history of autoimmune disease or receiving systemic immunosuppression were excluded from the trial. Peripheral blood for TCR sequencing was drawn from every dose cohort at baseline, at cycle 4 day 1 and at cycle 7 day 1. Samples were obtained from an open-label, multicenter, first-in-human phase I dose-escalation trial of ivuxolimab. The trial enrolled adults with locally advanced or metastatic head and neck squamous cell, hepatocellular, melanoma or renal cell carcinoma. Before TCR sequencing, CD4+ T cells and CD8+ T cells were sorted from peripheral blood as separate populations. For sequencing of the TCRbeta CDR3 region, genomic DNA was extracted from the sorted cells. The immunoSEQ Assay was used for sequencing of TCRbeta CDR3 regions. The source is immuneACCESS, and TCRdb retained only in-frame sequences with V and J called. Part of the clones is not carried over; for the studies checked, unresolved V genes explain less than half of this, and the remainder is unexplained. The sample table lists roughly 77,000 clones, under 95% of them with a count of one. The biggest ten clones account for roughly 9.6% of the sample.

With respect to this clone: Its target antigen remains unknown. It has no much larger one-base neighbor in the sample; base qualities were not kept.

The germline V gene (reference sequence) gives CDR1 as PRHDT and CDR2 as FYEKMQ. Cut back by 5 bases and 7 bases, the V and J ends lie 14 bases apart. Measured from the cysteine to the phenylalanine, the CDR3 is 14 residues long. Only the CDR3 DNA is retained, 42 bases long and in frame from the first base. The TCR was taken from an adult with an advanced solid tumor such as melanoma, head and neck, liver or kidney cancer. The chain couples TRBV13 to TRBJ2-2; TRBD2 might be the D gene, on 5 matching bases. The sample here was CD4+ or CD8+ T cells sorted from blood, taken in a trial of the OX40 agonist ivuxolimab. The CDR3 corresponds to CASSARGYYGELFF. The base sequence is TGTGCCAGCAGCGCACGGGGATACTACGGGGAGCTGTTTTTT.